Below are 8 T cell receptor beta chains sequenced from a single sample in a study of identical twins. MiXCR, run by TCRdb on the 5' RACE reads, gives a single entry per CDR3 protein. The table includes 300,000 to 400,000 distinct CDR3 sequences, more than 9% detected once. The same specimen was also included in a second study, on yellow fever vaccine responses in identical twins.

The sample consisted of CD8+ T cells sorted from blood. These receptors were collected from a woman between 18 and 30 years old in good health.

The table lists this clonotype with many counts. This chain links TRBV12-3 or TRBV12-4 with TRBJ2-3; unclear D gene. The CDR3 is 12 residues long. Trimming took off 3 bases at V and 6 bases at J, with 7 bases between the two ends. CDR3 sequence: CASSFAGDTQYF. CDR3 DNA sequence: TGTGCCAGCAGTTTCGCCGGCGATACGCAGTATTTT.

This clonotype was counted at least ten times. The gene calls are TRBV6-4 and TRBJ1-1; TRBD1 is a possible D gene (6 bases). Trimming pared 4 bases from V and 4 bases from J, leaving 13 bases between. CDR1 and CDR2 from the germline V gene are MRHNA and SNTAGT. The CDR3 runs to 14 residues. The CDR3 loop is CASSANEGGTEAFF. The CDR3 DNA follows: TGTGCCAGCAGTGCCAATGAGGGGGGCACTGAAGCTTTCTTT.

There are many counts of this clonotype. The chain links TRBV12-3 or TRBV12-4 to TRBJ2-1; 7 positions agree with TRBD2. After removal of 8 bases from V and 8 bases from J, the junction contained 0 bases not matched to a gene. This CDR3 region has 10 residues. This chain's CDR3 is CASGGDEQFF. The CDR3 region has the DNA TGTGCCAGCGGGGGGGATGAGCAGTTCTTC.

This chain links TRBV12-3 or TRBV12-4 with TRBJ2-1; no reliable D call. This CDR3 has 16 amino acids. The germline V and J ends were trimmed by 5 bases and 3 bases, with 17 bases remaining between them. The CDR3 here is CASSVGRALVYNEQFF. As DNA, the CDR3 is TGTGCCAGCAGTGTTGGTCGGGCCCTAGTCTACAATGAGCAGTTCTTC.

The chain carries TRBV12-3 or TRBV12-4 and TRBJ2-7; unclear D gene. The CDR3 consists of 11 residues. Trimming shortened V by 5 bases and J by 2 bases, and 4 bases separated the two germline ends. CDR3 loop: CASSVTYEQYF. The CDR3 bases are TGTGCCAGCAGTGTAACCTACGAGCAGTACTTC.

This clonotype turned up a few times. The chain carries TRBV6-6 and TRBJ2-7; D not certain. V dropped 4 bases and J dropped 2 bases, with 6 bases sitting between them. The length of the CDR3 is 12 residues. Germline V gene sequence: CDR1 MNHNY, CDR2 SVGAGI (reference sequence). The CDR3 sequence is CASSLTPYEQYV. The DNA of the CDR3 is TGTGCCAGCAGTTTAACACCCTACGAGCAGTACGTC.

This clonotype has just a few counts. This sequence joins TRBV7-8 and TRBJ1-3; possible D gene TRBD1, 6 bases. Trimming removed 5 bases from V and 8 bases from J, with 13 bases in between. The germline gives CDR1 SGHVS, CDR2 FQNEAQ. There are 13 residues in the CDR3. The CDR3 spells CASSPEGGYTIYF. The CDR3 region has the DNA TGTGCCAGCAGCCCCGAGGGGGGATACACCATATATTTT.

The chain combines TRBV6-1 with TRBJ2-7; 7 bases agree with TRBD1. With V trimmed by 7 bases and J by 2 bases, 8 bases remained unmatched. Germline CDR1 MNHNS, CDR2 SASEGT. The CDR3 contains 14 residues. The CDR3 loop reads CASTSGDRAYEQYF. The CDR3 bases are TGTGCCAGCACCAGCGGTGACAGGGCCTACGAGCAGTACTTC.